The following is a TCR beta chain sequence with its context. Its matching antigen is unknown. The sample comes from a study of blood T cells in healthy people across ages. Study outcomes and limitations: Relative to aged donors, long-lived donors carried more naive CD4+ cells and displayed higher diversity. No one knew whether donors had CMV, which possibly confounded expanded clonotype changes.

Every donor gave ten milliliters of peripheral blood. The CDR3 is made up of 13 amino acids. Trimming stripped 8 bases from V and 4 bases from J, with 15 bases between. CDR1 and CDR2 from the germline V gene are ENHRY and SYGVKD. For the second PCR, which ran for about 6 to 11 cycles, a sample-barcoded 5' primer and a J-beta primer mix were used. Every single cDNA molecule received a tag from a template-switch adaptor with 12 random nucleotides. TCRdb reprocessed the 5' RACE reads with MiXCR, giving one entry per CDR3 protein. This repertoire shows some 1,500,000 distinct CDR3 sequences, 35% to 45% found once; its top ten account for just over 4%.

The J gene is TRBJ2-7, the V gene TRBV10-3, with D possibly being TRBD2 (5 bases). Sequenced: blood. The TCR comes from a woman aged 18 to 35 in good health. CDR3 coding DNA: TGTGCCATCCGAGGACTGGGTGGGTACGAGCAGTACTTC. Residues: CAIRGLGGYEQYF.